Listed below are T cell receptor beta chains from one sample, sequenced in a study of cytomegalovirus exposure and HLA in healthy donors. Sequencing was performed with immunoSEQ multiplex PCR; in TCRdb, only in-frame clones are kept and a portion is missing. Here the sample spans roughly 190,000 clones, around 79% being singletons. Sequenced sample: PBMCs. These receptors all come from a woman between 18 and 29 years old in good health and CMV-seronegative. Each CDR3 is given with its conserved first and last residue. The order of the fields is J gene, V gene, D gene, clone size, CDR3 DNA, CDR3 protein. The D gene is left open where the match is weak. Size values are once, few and many counts, or a class for expanded clones, and some rows have none.

J: TRBJ1-5; V: TRBV28; D: .; size: .; DNA: TGTGCCAGCAGTCTCCTAGGGGGTAGCAATCAGCCCCAGCATTTT; CDR3: CASSLLGGSNQPQHF
J: TRBJ1-6; V: TRBV11-2; D: TRBD1; size: .; DNA: TGTGCCAGCAGCACACCAAGACAGGGGAGAAATTCACCCCTCCACTTT; CDR3: CASSTPRQGRNSPLHF
J: TRBJ2-3; V: TRBV6-5; D: .; size: .; DNA: TGTGCCAGCAGTTTCGCCGAGGGTCCAGATACGCAGTATTTT; CDR3: CASSFAEGPDTQYF
J: TRBJ1-1; V: TRBV5-1; D: .; size: .; DNA: TGCGCCAGCAGCTTGGATGTGGGGGGTAGCACTGAAGCTTTCTTT; CDR3: CASSLDVGGSTEAFF
J: TRBJ2-3; V: TRBV2; D: TRBD1; size: .; DNA: TGTGCCAGCAGTCGGGACAGGGATCCAGATACGCAGTATTTT; CDR3: CASSRDRDPDTQYF
J: TRBJ2-5; V: TRBV27; D: TRBD1; size: .; DNA: TGTGCCAGCAGTATAGGACAGGGCCAAGAGACCCAGTACTTC; CDR3: CASSIGQGQETQYF
J: TRBJ2-1; V: TRBV2; D: TRBD2; size: .; DNA: TGTGCCAGCAGTGAAGGTGTTAGCGGGAGTAGAGTGGTCTTC; CDR3: CASSEGVSGSRVVF
J: TRBJ2-7; V: TRBV11-3; D: .; size: .; DNA: TGTGCCAGCAGCTTAGTAGCGACTTCTTACGAGCAGTACTTC; CDR3: CASSLVATSYEQYF
J: TRBJ2-2; V: TRBV9; D: .; size: .; DNA: TGTGCCAGCAGCCGAGCCCCCGCTCAATACAGGGGAGGCACCGGGGAGCTGTTTTTT; CDR3: CASSRAPAQYRGGTGELFF
J: TRBJ2-1; V: TRBV1; D: .; size: .; DNA: TGCACCAGCAGCCAGAACCCGGGACTAGCGGGAAGTAGCGATGAGCAGTTCTTC; CDR3: CTSSQNPGLAGSSDEQFF
J: TRBJ1-5; V: TRBV9; D: .; size: .; DNA: TGTGCCAGCAGCGTAGGACAGACTAATCAGCCCCAGCATTTT; CDR3: CASSVGQTNQPQHF
J: TRBJ1-4; V: TRBV27; D: TRBD1; size: few; DNA: TGTGCCAGCAGTCCGTCCCGGGACAGGGGTCGGAATGAAAAACTGTTTTTT; CDR3: CASSPSRDRGRNEKLFF
J: TRBJ2-5; V: TRBV15; D: .; size: .; DNA: TGTGCCACCAGCAGAGTAGCAGCGCAAGAGACCCAGTACTTC; CDR3: CATSRVAAQETQYF
J: TRBJ1-1; V: TRBV5-1; D: .; size: .; DNA: TGCGCCAGCAGCTGGTCGGGCACTGAAGCTTTCTTT; CDR3: CASSWSGTEAFF
J: TRBJ2-1; V: TRBV7-3; D: .; size: .; DNA: TGTGCCAGCAGCTTAACGGCTCGGTACCGGGGCACTGGGGGGAATGAGCAGTTCTTC; CDR3: CASSLTARYRGTGGNEQFF
J: TRBJ2-7; V: TRBV19; D: TRBD1; size: .; DNA: TGTGCCAGTAGGGACAGGGGCTACGAGCAGTACTTC; CDR3: CASRDRGYEQYF
J: TRBJ1-5; V: TRBV5-1; D: .; size: once; DNA: TGCGCCGTCCAGGCCGACAGGAATGATAGCAATCAGCCCCAGCATTTT; CDR3: CAVQADRNDSNQPQHF
J: TRBJ1-4; V: TRBV2; D: .; size: .; DNA: TGTGCCAGCAGTGAAATTTCCCGGGGTGAAAAACTGTTTTTT; CDR3: CASSEISRGEKLFF
J: TRBJ1-5; V: TRBV5-1; D: .; size: few; DNA: TGCGCCAGCAGCTTGGGTGAGGTCGGCAATCAGCCCCAGCATTTT; CDR3: CASSLGEVGNQPQHF
J: TRBJ2-1; V: TRBV7-8; D: .; size: .; DNA: TGTGCCAGCAGCTTAAGTCGGCAGGGAAGCTCCTACAATGAGCAGTTCTTC; CDR3: CASSLSRQGSSYNEQFF
J: TRBJ1-1; V: TRBV10-3; D: TRBD1; size: .; DNA: TGTGCCATCAGTGACGTCGGGGACAGGGGGAACACTGAAGCTTTCTTT; CDR3: CAISDVGDRGNTEAFF
J: TRBJ1-2; V: TRBV6-5; D: .; size: .; DNA: TGTGCCAGCAGTTACTCCTCGGGGGACGGCTACACCTTC; CDR3: CASSYSSGDGYTF
J: TRBJ2-1; V: TRBV5-1; D: TRBD2; size: once; DNA: TGCGCCAGCAGCAGGGTCCGAGCGGGGGACCCTTACAATGAGCAGTTCTTC; CDR3: CASSRVRAGDPYNEQFF
J: TRBJ1-3; V: TRBV13; D: TRBD1; size: .; DNA: TGTGCCAGCGGGGACAGGGGGTCTGGAAACACCATATATTTT; CDR3: CASGDRGSGNTIYF
J: TRBJ1-6; V: TRBV11-2; D: .; size: .; DNA: TGTGCCAGCAGCGGCGGGCTCGGAAATTCACCCCTCCACTTT; CDR3: CASSGGLGNSPLHF
J: TRBJ2-1; V: TRBV27; D: TRBD2; size: .; DNA: TGTGCCAGCAGTGATACTAGCGGGGGGGCCAATGAGCAGTTCTTC; CDR3: CASSDTSGGANEQFF
J: TRBJ2-7; V: TRBV11-1; D: .; size: .; DNA: TGTGCCAGCAGAGAAAATTCACTTATAAATCACGCCAAGAACGAGCAGTACTTC; CDR3: CASRENSLINHAKNEQYF
J: TRBJ1-6; V: TRBV7-8; D: .; size: .; DNA: TGTGCCAGCAGCCCCCGAGGGCGGGGCTCCTATAATTCACCCCTCCACTTT; CDR3: CASSPRGRGSYNSPLHF
J: TRBJ1-6; V: TRBV6-5; D: TRBD1; size: .; DNA: TGTGCCAGCAGAGGACAGGGACTTAATTCACCCCTCCACTTT; CDR3: CASRGQGLNSPLHF
J: TRBJ1-4; V: TRBV4-2; D: TRBD1; size: .; DNA: TGTGCCAGCAGCCATGAGGGGACAGGGGTTACTGTAAAACTGTTTTTT; CDR3: CASSHEGTGVTVKLFF
J: TRBJ2-1; V: TRBV25-1; D: TRBD2; size: once; DNA: TGTGCCAGCAGTGGACCCGCGGGACTAGGGGGCAATGAGCAGTTCTTC; CDR3: CASSGPAGLGGNEQFF
J: TRBJ2-3; V: TRBV7-2; D: TRBD2; size: .; DNA: TGTGCCAGCGGACCTTTACGACTAGCGGATAGCACAGATACGCAGTATTTT; CDR3: CASGPLRLADSTDTQYF
J: TRBJ1-1; V: TRBV6-6; D: TRBD1; size: .; DNA: TGTGCCAGCAGCCTTGGACAGGGTGAAGCTTTCTTT; CDR3: CASSLGQGEAFF
J: TRBJ2-2; V: TRBV5-4; D: TRBD2; size: .; DNA: TGTGCCAGCAGCCAACTAGCGGGGGGGGGTACCGGGGAGCTGTTTTTT; CDR3: CASSQLAGGGTGELFF
J: TRBJ2-3; V: TRBV18; D: .; size: .; DNA: TGTGCCAGCTCACCACCGCAGAATACGCAGTATTTT; CDR3: CASSPPQNTQYF
J: TRBJ2-1; V: TRBV4-1; D: .; size: .; DNA: TGCGCCAGCAGCCAAGTCCCAGACAATGAGCAGTTCTTC; CDR3: CASSQVPDNEQFF
J: TRBJ2-7; V: TRBV14; D: TRBD1; size: .; DNA: TGTGCCAGCAGCTTCCGGACAGGGGCTAGGGAGCAGTACTTC; CDR3: CASSFRTGAREQYF
J: TRBJ2-5; V: TRBV5-1; D: TRBD1; size: .; DNA: TGCGCCAGCAGCCCCGGACAGGGGGCAGAGACCCAGTACTTC; CDR3: CASSPGQGAETQYF
J: TRBJ2-3; V: TRBV30; D: TRBD2; size: once; DNA: TGTGCCTGGACAAGCGGGACTGGCACAGATACGCAGTATTTT; CDR3: CAWTSGTGTDTQYF
J: TRBJ2-5; V: TRBV18; D: TRBD2; size: .; DNA: TGTGCCAGCTCACCACAAGGACTAGCGGGTGGGGAGACCCAGTACTTC; CDR3: CASSPQGLAGGETQYF
J: TRBJ2-7; V: TRBV4-3; D: TRBD1; size: .; DNA: TGCGCCAGCAGCCAATCTATTTTAGAGGGGGCTAATTACTACGAGCAGTACTTC; CDR3: CASSQSILEGANYYEQYF
J: TRBJ1-5; V: TRBV7-8; D: .; size: .; DNA: TGTGCCAGCAGCCTCATGGCCCGTGGTTTAAGCAATCAGCCCCAGCATTTT; CDR3: CASSLMARGLSNQPQHF
J: TRBJ2-5; V: TRBV5-1; D: TRBD2; size: .; DNA: TGCGCCAGCAGCCCGGGACTAGCGGGGCAAGAGACCCAGTACTTC; CDR3: CASSPGLAGQETQYF
J: TRBJ2-7; V: TRBV9; D: TRBD2; size: .; DNA: TGTGCCAGCAGCCCTAATGGACTAGAACGATACGAGCAGTACTTC; CDR3: CASSPNGLERYEQYF
J: TRBJ1-1; V: TRBV19; D: .; size: .; DNA: TGTGCCAGTAGTATAGGGCCAGGCAGGGTTCGCACTGAAGCTTTCTTT; CDR3: CASSIGPGRVRTEAFF
J: TRBJ2-7; V: TRBV7-8; D: .; size: .; DNA: TGTGCCAGCAGCTTTTCCCTGCGGAGCTACGAGCAGTACTTC; CDR3: CASSFSLRSYEQYF